The rows below give T cell receptor beta chains drawn from one sample of a study of shared clonotypes between healthy human individuals. TCRdb keeps only in-frame clones here, not all; method: immunoSEQ multiplex PCR. The repertoire holds around 940,000 clones, with 76% as singletons. Input material: memory CD4+ T cells sorted from blood. The receptors originated from a man younger than 35 in good health. The CDR3 runs from the conserved cysteine through the conserved F or W. The order of the fields is D gene, J gene, clone size, V gene, CDR3 DNA, CDR3 protein. A D gene is named only where the DNA matches it firmly. Clone size appears in some rows only: once, few, many, or a class for an expanded clone.

NA	TRBJ2-7	few	TRBV30	TGTGCCTGGAGTGTACTAGGAGACAGGAAGGTTGGCAGTAACCACGAGCAGTACTTC	CAWSVLGDRKVGSNHEQYF
NA	TRBJ2-7	NA	TRBV5-1	TGCGCCAGCAGCTCCGAGGGAAGCTCCTACGAGCAGTACTTC	CASSSEGSSYEQYF
TRBD2	TRBJ2-1	NA	TRBV29-1	TGCAGCGTTGAAATGGGGACTAGCGGGGCCAAGCAGTTCTTC	CSVEMGTSGAKQFF
TRBD1	TRBJ2-1	NA	TRBV27	TGTGCCAGCAGTTTCAGGGGGCTCCTATACAATGAGCAGTTCTTC	CASSFRGLLYNEQFF
TRBD1	TRBJ2-4	NA	TRBV7-8	TGTGCCAGCAGCTCCAGGGGGGACAGGCCTCCGGGAAGGGTCAAAAACATTCAGTACTTC	CASSSRGDRPPGRVKNIQYF
TRBD1	TRBJ1-1	few	TRBV6-6	TGTGCCAGCATCAGGCAGGGGGCGGACACTGAAGCTTTCTTT	CASIRQGADTEAFF
TRBD1	TRBJ1-4	NA	TRBV27	TGTGCCAGCAGTTCACGGACAGGGGTTGAGGGAAAACTGTTTTTT	CASSSRTGVEGKLFF
NA	TRBJ2-5	NA	TRBV7-2	TGTGCCAGCAGCATGTGGGCGGGTCAAGAGACCCAGTACTTC	CASSMWAGQETQYF
NA	TRBJ1-1	NA	TRBV6-5	TGTGCCAGCAGTTACACGGTGAACACTGAAGCTTTCTTT	CASSYTVNTEAFF
NA	TRBJ1-5	NA	TRBV2	TGTGCCAGCAGGTCACTGTCAATCGGGCAGCCCCAGCATTTT	CASRSLSIGQPQHF
NA	TRBJ2-7	NA	TRBV5-1	TGCGCCAGCAGCCCCCAGTCGACCTCCTACGAGCAGTACTTC	CASSPQSTSYEQYF
NA	TRBJ2-1	NA	TRBV5-4	TGTGCCAGCAGCTTAGGTCTAGAGTATTCGTATGAGCAGTTCTTC	CASSLGLEYSYEQFF
NA	TRBJ1-2	NA	TRBV12-5	TGTGCTAGTGGTTTTTTTGGATATGGCTACACCTTC	CASGFFGYGYTF
NA	TRBJ1-4	NA	TRBV25-1	TGTGCCACCTCGCGCACTCGGGGCCGAGAGGATGAAAAACTGTTTTTT	CATSRTRGREDEKLFF
NA	TRBJ1-1	NA	TRBV5-1	TGCGCCAGCAGCCGGGTTCCCTTCTCCCCATCCGACTGGGGATCCATGAACACTGAAGCTTTCTTT	CASSRVPFSPSDWGSMNTEAFF
NA	TRBJ1-2	NA	TRBV9	TGTGCCAGCAGCGTACAAGGGAACTATGGCTACACCTTC	CASSVQGNYGYTF
NA	TRBJ2-5	NA	TRBV29-1	TGCAGCGTCGGGGAGACCCAGTACTTC	CSVGETQYF
NA	TRBJ2-3	NA	TRBV5-1	TGCGCCAGCAGCCCCGACATTTCTAGCACAGATACGCAGTATTTT	CASSPDISSTDTQYF
NA	TRBJ2-1	NA	TRBV2	TGTGCCAGCAGACAGCTACCAAGCAATGAGCAGTTCTTC	CASRQLPSNEQFF
NA	TRBJ1-1	NA	TRBV2	TGTGCCAGCAGTGTTAGACAGACGAACACTGAAGCTTTCTTT	CASSVRQTNTEAFF
TRBD1	TRBJ1-1	many	TRBV28	TGTGCCAGCAACCCCGGCTCACAGGGGGGGCCTGAAGCTTTCTTT	CASNPGSQGGPEAFF
TRBD1	TRBJ1-2	NA	TRBV11-2	TGTGCCAGCAGCTTAGGTGGGACAGGCGCGGCTAACTATGGCTACACCTTC	CASSLGGTGAANYGYTF
TRBD2	TRBJ2-3	NA	TRBV5-1	TGCGCCAGCAGCTTGGACCTAGCGGGGAACCGGGGTTTT	CASSLDLAGNRGF
NA	TRBJ2-2	NA	TRBV18	TGTGCCAGCTCACCACCGGGTGAGAACACCGGGGAGCTGTTTTTT	CASSPPGENTGELFF
TRBD2	TRBJ2-5	NA	TRBV6-5	TGTGCCAGTAAGGGCAGCGGGAGGGCGGAGACCCAGTACTTC	CASKGSGRAETQYF
TRBD2	TRBJ2-5	NA	TRBV2	TGTGCCAGCAGCGCGGGAGGGGCCCAGTACTTC	CASSAGGAQYF
TRBD2	TRBJ2-7	NA	TRBV4-1	TGCGCCAGCAGCCAAGGCCTAGCGGGGTCCTACGAGCAGTACTTC	CASSQGLAGSYEQYF
TRBD2	TRBJ2-7	NA	TRBV5-4	TGTGCCAGCAGCCTAGGGACTAGCGGATCCTACGAGCAGTACTTC	CASSLGTSGSYEQYF
TRBD1	TRBJ2-7	NA	TRBV5-1	TGCGCCAGCAGTACAGGACAGGGCGGGTTTATTTCCTACGAGCAGTACTTC	CASSTGQGGFISYEQYF
NA	TRBJ1-5	NA	TRBV9	TGTGCCAGCAGCGTTGGACCCAATCAGCCCCAGCATTTT	CASSVGPNQPQHF
NA	TRBJ1-5	once	TRBV28	TGTGCCAGCAGTTTATCAGATAAGCGGCCCCAGCATTTT	CASSLSDKRPQHF
NA	TRBJ1-4	few	TRBV7-6	TGTGCCAGCAGCTTAGAAGGGCGGCTAACTAATGAAAAACTGTTTTTT	CASSLEGRLTNEKLFF
TRBD2	TRBJ2-1	NA	TRBV11-2	TGTGCCAGCAGCCGGACTAGCGGGGGCCCCCCTCCCAATGAGCAGTTCTTC	CASSRTSGGPPPNEQFF
TRBD2	TRBJ2-7	NA	TRBV6-5	TGTGCCAGCGACACTAGCGGGAGGAGCTCCTACGAGCAGTACTTC	CASDTSGRSSYEQYF
TRBD1	TRBJ1-2	NA	TRBV5-8	TGTGCCAGCAGCCAAGGGACAGGGATCACTTATGGCTACACCTTC	CASSQGTGITYGYTF
NA	TRBJ1-1	NA	TRBV18	TGTGCCAGCTTCTCGAACACTGAAGCTTTCTTT	CASFSNTEAFF
NA	TRBJ2-3	NA	TRBV10-3	TGTGCCATCAGTGTTTTCCTTTCAGGTGATACGCAGTATTTT	CAISVFLSGDTQYF
NA	TRBJ2-2	NA	TRBV6-1	TGTGCCAGCAGCTCCCAGGCAGGGCACACCGGGGAGCTGTTTTTT	CASSSQAGHTGELFF
NA	TRBJ2-7	NA	TRBV10-3	TGTGCCATCAGCGGGAGGACAGGGCAGAACGAGCAGTACTTC	CAISGRTGQNEQYF
NA	TRBJ1-3	few	TRBV5-1	TGCGCCAGCAGCTCGACCATGGGACCGGAGAACACCATATATTTT	CASSSTMGPENTIYF
NA	TRBJ1-2	NA	TRBV6-1	TGTGCCAGCAGTGAAGGGCCCTACGGCTACACCTTC	CASSEGPYGYTF
NA	TRBJ2-7	NA	TRBV7-8	TGTGCCAGCAGCTTAGACTTGACCTACGAGCAGTACTTC	CASSLDLTYEQYF
NA	TRBJ2-2	few	TRBV29-1	TGCAGCGTTGGATCGGGGGCAGGGACCGGGGAGCTGTTTTTT	CSVGSGAGTGELFF
NA	TRBJ1-1	NA	TRBV19	TGTGCCAGTAGTATAAGGAGGCAGCGGGACACTGAAGCTTTCTTT	CASSIRRQRDTEAFF